The 19 T cell receptor beta chains below were found in one sample sequenced in a study of blood T cells in healthy people across ages. Sample-barcoded 5' priming and a J-beta primer mix drove a second PCR of about 6 to 12 cycles. Each CDR3 protein gets one entry after TCRdb re-called the 5' RACE reads with MiXCR. Among about 1.8 million distinct CDR3 sequences listed, around 48% were seen once. Sequenced material: blood. The receptors were sampled from a woman in her forties in good health.

CDR3 sequence: CSARRILQGRRHEQYF. For the CDR3, the DNA is TGCAGTGCCAGAAGAATTTTACAGGGAAGACGGCACGAGCAGTACTTC. This chain uses TRBV20-1 with TRBJ2-7, with a weak D call TRBD1 (6 bases). V was cut by 6 bases and J by 5 bases, with 26 bases left in between. CDR1 and CDR2 (germline): DFQATT, SNEGSKA (reference sequence). This CDR3 is built from 16 residues.

The rearrangement links TRBV7-2 to TRBJ1-2; no clear D gene. Per germline, CDR1 SGHTA and CDR2 FQGNSA. With 3 bases removed from V and 8 bases from J, the gap between germline ends came to 16 bases. CDR3 length equals 14 residues. This CDR3 is CASSFGPNDGGYTF. The CDR3 DNA sequence: TGTGCCAGCAGCTTCGGACCCAACGACGGCGGCTACACCTTC.

This chain uses TRBV10-3 with TRBJ2-7, with TRBD2 matching 8 bases. Germline CDR1 is ENHRY and CDR2 is SYGVKD. The junction had 3 bases not matched to a gene; V was cut back by 4 bases and J by 4 bases. CDR3 length: 13 residues. The CDR3 sequence: CAISGGGYYEQYF. CDR3 in DNA: TGTGCCATCAGTGGCGGGGGGTATTACGAGCAGTACTTC.

CDR3 coding DNA: TGTGCCAGCAGCTTAGTTCCAGGGGAAGGCGACTACAATGAGCAGTACTTC. Encoded protein: CASSLVPGEGDYNEQYF. V is TRBV7-9 and J is TRBJ2-7; D perhaps matches TRBD1 (6 bases). The CDR3 spans 17 residues. V lost 1 base and J 7 bases, leaving 23 bases between the germline ends. Per germline, CDR1 SEHNR and CDR2 FQNEAQ (reference sequence).

Here the CDR3 DNA reads TGTGCCAGCAGCTTAGTCGGTCTAGCGGGGATGAGCTCCTACAATGAGCAGTTCTTC. It translates to CASSLVGLAGMSSYNEQFF. The chain is built from TRBV11-2 and TRBJ2-1; 9 nucleotides match TRBD2. V lost 1 base to trimming and J lost 0 bases; unmatched junction nucleotides: 10. The CDR3 consists of 19 residues. The germline CDR1 and CDR2 sequences are SGHAT and FQNNGV.

The J gene is TRBJ1-4, the V gene TRBV27; TRBD1 matches 8 bases. Germline V gene data show CDR1 as MNHEY and CDR2 as SMNVEV (reference sequence). The V gene end was trimmed by 5 bases and the J gene end by 4 bases; junction bases not matched to a gene: 9. The CDR3 covers 16 residues. CDR3 in amino acids: CASSLAGTGDNEKLFF. The CDR3 bases are TGTGCCAGCAGTCTCGCCGGGACAGGAGATAATGAAAAACTGTTTTTT. Combining the CDR3 with reference TRBV27 and TRBJ1-4 gives the whole variable domain EAQVTQNPRYLITVTGKKLTVTCSQNMNHEYMSWYRQDPGLGLRQIYYSMNVEVTDKGDVPEGYKVSRKEKRNFPLILESPSPNQTSLYFCASSLAGTGDNEKLFFGSGTQLSVL.

The chain joins TRBV5-4 to TRBJ2-7; weak D call: TRBD2 (6 bases). The length of the CDR3 is 15 residues. The germline V gene has CDR1 SGHNT and CDR2 YYREEE (reference sequence). The V gene lost 5 bases and the J gene lost 0 bases, with 15 bases spanning the gap. Here the CDR3 reads CASRRDFQSSYEQYF. The CDR3 DNA is TGTGCCAGCAGGCGGGACTTCCAGAGCTCCTACGAGCAGTACTTC.

This clonotype was detected only a few times. The chain has TRBV20-1 and TRBJ1-5, with D tentatively TRBD1 (6 bases). Germline V gives CDR1 DFQATT, CDR2 SNEGSKA (reference sequence). The CDR3 spans 15 residues. V dropped 5 bases and J dropped 5 bases, with 19 bases sitting between them. The CDR3 DNA follows: TGCAGTGCTTCTCGGGTGAGGGACACGCATCAGCCCCAGCATTTT. Translated: CSASRVRDTHQPQHF.

Only a few counts were recorded for this clonotype. The chain combines TRBV14 with TRBJ2-1, with no clear D. The germline CDR1 and CDR2 sequences are SGHDN and FVKESK. V was cut by 4 bases and J by 9 bases, with 13 bases left in between. The CDR3 spans 13 residues. The CDR3 bases are TGTGCCAGCAGCCTCGAGACCGCCCCTGAGCAGTTCTTC. Amino acid sequence: CASSLETAPEQFF.

V usage is TRBV7-2 and J usage is TRBJ2-5, with 9 bases lining up with TRBD2. V lost 5 bases, J lost 6 bases, and 13 bases stayed unmatched. The CDR3 has 16 residues. The germline V gene has CDR1 SGHTA and CDR2 FQGNSA. DNA for the CDR3: TGTGCCAGCAGCGAGGTGGGCGGGGGGGCCTTCAAGACCCAGTACTTC. It translates to CASSEVGGGAFKTQYF.

This clonotype was observed a single time. The V gene is TRBV9, the J gene TRBJ1-6; D is unresolved. V was shortened by 2 bases and J by 0 bases, with 9 bases between the two germline ends. CDR1 and CDR2 (germline): SGDLS, YYNGEE. This CDR3 spans 16 amino acids. CDR3 amino acids: CASSVSLSSYNSPLHF. The CDR3 coding sequence is TGTGCCAGCAGCGTCTCCCTGAGCTCCTATAATTCACCCCTCCACTTT. Complete variable domain (other parts from reference TRBV9 and TRBJ1-6): DSGVTQTPKHLITATGQRVTLRCSPRSGDLSVYWYQQSLDQGLQFLIQYYNGEERAKGNILERFSAQQFPDLHSELNLSSLELGDSALYFCASSVSLSSYNSPLHFGNGTRLTVT.

This clonotype has a handful of counts. The chain links TRBV5-1 to TRBJ2-5, with D tentatively TRBD1 or TRBD2 (6 bases each). This CDR3 is 15 amino acids long. Germline lookup yields CDR1 SGHRS and CDR2 YFSETQ. Trimming took off 4 bases at V and 4 bases at J, with 17 bases between the two ends. The CDR3 DNA reads TGCGCCAGCAGCACCGACGGGGGCATTCGAGAGACCCAGTACTTC. This gives the protein CASSTDGGIRETQYF.

This clonotype was seen more than once but under ten times. This chain links TRBV18 with TRBJ2-1; D gene ambiguous. Trimming took off 0 bases at V and 7 bases at J, with 10 bases between the two ends. CDR1 is KGHSH and CDR2 is LQKENI in the germline V gene. This CDR3 contains 14 residues. CDR3 sequence (DNA): TGTGCCAGCTCACCACCGTTTCCTGGAAATGAGCAGTTCTTC. Protein sequence: CASSPPFPGNEQFF.

The chain couples TRBV20-1 to TRBJ2-4, with 10 bases lining up with TRBD1. This CDR3 is built from 19 residues. Germline V gene data show CDR1 as DFQATT and CDR2 as SNEGSKA (reference sequence). V lost 5 bases to trimming and J lost 0 bases; unmatched junction nucleotides: 16. DNA for the CDR3: TGCAGTGCTCAAACCCCGGGACAGGGGTTTGAGAGAGCCAAAAACATTCAGTACTTC. Translation: CSAQTPGQGFERAKNIQYF.

The genes are TRBV27 and TRBJ2-7; D is possibly TRBD2 (6 bases). The germline gives CDR1 MNHEY, CDR2 SMNVEV (reference sequence). The V and J ends lost 0 bases and 3 bases respectively, with 15 bases between them. The length of the CDR3 is 16 residues. As DNA, the CDR3 is TGTGCCAGCAGTTTATCGGCCAGGACGGGGGACTACGAGCAGTACTTC. It encodes CASSLSARTGDYEQYF.

The rearrangement joins TRBV5-1 to TRBJ1-4; the D is unclear. V was clipped by 4 bases and J by 0 bases, with 13 bases between them. Germline CDR1 SGHRS, CDR2 YFSETQ. The CDR3 contains 16 residues. As DNA, the CDR3 is TGCGCCAGCAGCCGTCGTTCCAGCACAACTAATGAAAAACTGTTTTTT. This gives the protein CASSRRSSTTNEKLFF.

This clonotype has a handful of counts. This rearrangement joins TRBV2 to TRBJ1-5; no definite D call. The germline V gene has CDR1 SNHLY and CDR2 FYNNEI. This CDR3 contains 13 residues. Between the trimmed V and J ends, which lost 2 bases and 3 bases, there was a span of 5 bases. The CDR3 DNA reads as TGTGCCAGCAGTGAAACTCCCAATCAGCCCCAGCATTTT. Residues: CASSETPNQPQHF.

This clonotype was counted only a few times. The chain recombines TRBV27 with TRBJ2-2; the D gene is possibly TRBD2 (5 bases). Germline V gene sequence: CDR1 MNHEY, CDR2 SMNVEV (reference sequence). The CDR3 sequence is 12 residues long. The germline V and J ends were trimmed by 6 bases and 6 bases, with 8 bases remaining between them. The CDR3 DNA follows: TGTGCCAGCAGCCGGAGGTCCGGGGAGCTGTTTTTT. Its protein product is CASSRRSGELFF.

This clonotype appeared a few times. The V call is TRBV7-2, the J call TRBJ2-5; TRBD2 is a possible D gene (7 bases). Deletions cut 3 bases from V and 4 bases from J, with 18 bases between. Per the germline V gene, CDR1 is SGHTA and CDR2 is FQGNSA. The CDR3 sequence is 16 residues long. The CDR3: CASSFRTGGGRETQYF. CDR3 nucleotides: TGTGCCAGCAGCTTTCGGACGGGGGGCGGACGAGAGACCCAGTACTTC.